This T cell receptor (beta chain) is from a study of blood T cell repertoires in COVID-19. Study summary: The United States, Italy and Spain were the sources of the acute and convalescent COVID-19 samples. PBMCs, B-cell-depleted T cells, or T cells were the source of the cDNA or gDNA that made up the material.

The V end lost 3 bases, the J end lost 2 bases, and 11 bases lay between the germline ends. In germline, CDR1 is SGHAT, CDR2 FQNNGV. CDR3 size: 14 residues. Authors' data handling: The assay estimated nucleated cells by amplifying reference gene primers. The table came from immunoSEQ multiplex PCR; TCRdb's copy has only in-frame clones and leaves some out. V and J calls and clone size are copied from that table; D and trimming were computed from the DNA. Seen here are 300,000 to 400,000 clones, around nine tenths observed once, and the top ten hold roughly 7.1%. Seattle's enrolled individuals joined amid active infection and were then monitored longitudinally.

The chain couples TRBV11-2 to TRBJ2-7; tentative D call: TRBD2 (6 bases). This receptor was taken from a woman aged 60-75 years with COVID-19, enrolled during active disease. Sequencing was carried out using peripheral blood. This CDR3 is CASSFVSGAYEQYF. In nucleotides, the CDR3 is TGTGCCAGCAGCTTCGTTTCGGGGGCCTACGAGCAGTACTTC.